This T cell receptor beta chain emerged from a study of blood T cell repertoires in COVID-19. As for the study in general: The study drew acute and convalescent COVID-19 samples from the United States, Italy and Spain. The cDNA or gDNA used as material had been derived from T cells, B-cell-depleted T cells, or PBMCs.

Original methodology: Estimated nucleated cell counts came from reference gene primer amplification. The table came from immunoSEQ multiplex PCR; TCRdb's copy has only in-frame clones and leaves some out. V, J and clone size were drawn from that table, and D and trimming were deduced from the DNA. The repertoire consists of approximately 170,000 clones, with 87% occurring once and the leading ten covering roughly 3.7%. V was trimmed by 5 bases and J by 4 bases, leaving 9 bases between them. This CDR3 contains 13 residues. Germline-derived CDR1 and CDR2 are SGHAT and FQNNGV. The receptor's source is a man younger than 30 with active or convalescent COVID-19. The sequenced sample consisted of peripheral blood. The chain links TRBV11-2 to TRBJ2-1; the D gene is possibly TRBD2 (6 bases). CDR3 DNA sequence: TGTGCCAGCAGCCCCGGGACTTACAATGAGCAGTTCTTC. It specifies CASSPGTYNEQFF.